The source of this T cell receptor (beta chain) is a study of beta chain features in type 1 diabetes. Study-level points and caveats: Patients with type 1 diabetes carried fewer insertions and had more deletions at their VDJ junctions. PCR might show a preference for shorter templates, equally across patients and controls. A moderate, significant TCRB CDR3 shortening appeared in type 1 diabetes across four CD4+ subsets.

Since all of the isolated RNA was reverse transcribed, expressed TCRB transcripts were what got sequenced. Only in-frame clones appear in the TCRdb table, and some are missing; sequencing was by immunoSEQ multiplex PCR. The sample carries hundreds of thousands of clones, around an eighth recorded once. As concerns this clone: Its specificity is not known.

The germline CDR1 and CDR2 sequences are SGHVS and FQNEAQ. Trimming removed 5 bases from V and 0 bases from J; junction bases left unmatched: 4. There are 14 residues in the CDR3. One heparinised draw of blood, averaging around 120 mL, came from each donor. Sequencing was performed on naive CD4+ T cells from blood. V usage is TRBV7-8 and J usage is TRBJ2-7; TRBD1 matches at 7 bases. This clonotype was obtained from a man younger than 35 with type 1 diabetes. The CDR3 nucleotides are TGTGCCAGCAGCCCGTGGGACAGCTCCTACGAGCAGTACTTC. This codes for CASSPWDSSYEQYF.